This TCR beta chain was sequenced during a study of human T cells and chemical hapten exposure. This clonotype was counted at least ten times. Time point denoted: pre-sensitization, week 0. Indicated treatment: therapeutic diphenylcyclopropenone sensitization with weekly scalp DPC. Before extraction, the whole blood was not fractionated, and total RNA was taken from it. The V and J ends lost 0 bases and 0 bases, in that order; junction bases with no gene match: 5. Germline V gene sequence: CDR1 DFQATT, CDR2 SNEGSKA (reference sequence). This CDR3 contains 16 residues. TCRdb used MiXCR to reprocess the RACE reads, holding one entry per CDR3 protein. The table includes 350,000 to 400,000 distinct CDR3 sequences, roughly 5% detected once.

The chain combines TRBV20-1 with TRBJ2-7, with TRBD1 identical over 10 bases. Source: whole blood, taken in connection with sensitization to the hapten diphenylcyclopropenone (DPC). The clonotype comes from a woman in her forties or fifties with alopecia areata. Some clones in this sample may be carry-over from other donors' samples. The CDR3: CSARDLGQGSSYEQYF. The CDR3 DNA follows: TGCAGTGCTAGAGACCTGGGACAGGGGAGCTCCTACGAGCAGTACTTC.